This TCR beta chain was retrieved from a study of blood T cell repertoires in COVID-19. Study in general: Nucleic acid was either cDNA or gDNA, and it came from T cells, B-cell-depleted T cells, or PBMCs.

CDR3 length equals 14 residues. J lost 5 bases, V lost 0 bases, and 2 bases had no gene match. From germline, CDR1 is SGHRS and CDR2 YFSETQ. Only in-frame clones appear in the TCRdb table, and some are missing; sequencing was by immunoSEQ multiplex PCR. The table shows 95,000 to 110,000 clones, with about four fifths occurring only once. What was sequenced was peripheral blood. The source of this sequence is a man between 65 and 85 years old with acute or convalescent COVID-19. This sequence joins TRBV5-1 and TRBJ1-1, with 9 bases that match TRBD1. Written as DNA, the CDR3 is TGCGCCAGCAGCTTGGACGGACAGGGGACTGAAGCTTTCTTT. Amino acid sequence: CASSLDGQGTEAFF.